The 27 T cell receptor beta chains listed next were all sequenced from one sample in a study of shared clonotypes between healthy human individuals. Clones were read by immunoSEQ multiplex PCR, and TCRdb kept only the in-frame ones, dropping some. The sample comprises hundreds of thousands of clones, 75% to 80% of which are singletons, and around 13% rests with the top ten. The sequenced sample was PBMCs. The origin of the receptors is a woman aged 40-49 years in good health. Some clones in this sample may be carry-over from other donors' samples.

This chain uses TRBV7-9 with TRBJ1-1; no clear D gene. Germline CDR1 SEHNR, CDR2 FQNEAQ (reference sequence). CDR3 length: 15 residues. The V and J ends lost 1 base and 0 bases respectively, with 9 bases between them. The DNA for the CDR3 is TGTGCCAGCAGCTTAGAAGTCACTATGAACACTGAAGCTTTCTTT. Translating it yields CASSLEVTMNTEAFF.

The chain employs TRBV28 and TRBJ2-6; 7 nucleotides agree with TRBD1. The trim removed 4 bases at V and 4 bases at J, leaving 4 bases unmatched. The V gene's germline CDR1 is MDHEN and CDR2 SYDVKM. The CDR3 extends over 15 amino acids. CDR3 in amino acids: CASSWTGGGANVLTF. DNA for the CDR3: TGTGCCAGCAGTTGGACAGGCGGCGGGGCCAACGTCCTGACTTTC.

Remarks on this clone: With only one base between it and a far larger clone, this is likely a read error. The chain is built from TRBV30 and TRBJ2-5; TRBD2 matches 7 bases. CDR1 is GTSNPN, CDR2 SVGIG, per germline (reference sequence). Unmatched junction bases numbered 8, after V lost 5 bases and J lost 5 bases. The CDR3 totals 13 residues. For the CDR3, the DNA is TGTGCCTGGTGTGCGCCAGCGGGGGAGACCCAGTACTTC. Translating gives CAWCAPAGETQYF. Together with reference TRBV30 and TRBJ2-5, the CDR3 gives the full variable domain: SQTIHQWPATLVQPVGSPLSLECTVEGTSNPNLYWYRQAAGRGLQLLFYSVGIGQISSEVPQNLSASRPQDRQFILSSKKLLLSDSGFYLCAWCAPAGETQYFGPGTRLLVL.

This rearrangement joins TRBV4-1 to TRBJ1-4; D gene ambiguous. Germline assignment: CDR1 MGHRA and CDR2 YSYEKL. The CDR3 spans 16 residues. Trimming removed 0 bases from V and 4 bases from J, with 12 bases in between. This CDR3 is CASSQDGTGFNEKLFF. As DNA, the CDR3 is TGCGCCAGCAGCCAAGATGGTACCGGTTTTAATGAAAAACTGTTTTTT.

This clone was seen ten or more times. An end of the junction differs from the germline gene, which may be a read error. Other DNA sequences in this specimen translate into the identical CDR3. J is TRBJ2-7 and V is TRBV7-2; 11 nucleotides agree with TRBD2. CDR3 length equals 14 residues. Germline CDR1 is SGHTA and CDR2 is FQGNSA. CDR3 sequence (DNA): TGTGCCAGCAGCCTAGCGGGAGGCCCCTACGAGCAGTACTTC. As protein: CASSLAGGPYEQYF. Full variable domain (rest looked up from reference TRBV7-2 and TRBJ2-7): GAGVSQSPSNKVTEKGKDVELRCDPISGHTALYWYRQSLGQGLEFLIYFQGNSAPDKSGLPSDRFSAERTGGSVSTLTIQRTQQEDSAVYLCASSLAGGPYEQYFGPGTRLTVT.

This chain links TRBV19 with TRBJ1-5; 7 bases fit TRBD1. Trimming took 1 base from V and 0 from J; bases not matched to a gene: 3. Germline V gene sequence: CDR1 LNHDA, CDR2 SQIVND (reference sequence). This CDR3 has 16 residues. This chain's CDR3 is CASSIGTGYSNQPQHF. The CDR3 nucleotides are TGTGCCAGTAGTATAGGGACAGGTTATAGCAATCAGCCCCAGCATTTT. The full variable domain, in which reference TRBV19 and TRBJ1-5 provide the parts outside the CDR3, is DGGITQSPKYLFRKEGQNVTLSCEQNLNHDAMYWYRQDPGQGLRLIYYSQIVNDFQKGDIAEGYSVSREKKESFPLTVTSAQKNPTAFYLCASSIGTGYSNQPQHFGDGTRLSIL.

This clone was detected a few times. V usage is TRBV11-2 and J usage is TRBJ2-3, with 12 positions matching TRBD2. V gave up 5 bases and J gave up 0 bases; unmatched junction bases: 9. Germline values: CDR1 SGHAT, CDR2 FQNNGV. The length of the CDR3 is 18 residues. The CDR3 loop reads CASSLVLAGGPSTDTQYF. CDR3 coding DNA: TGTGCCAGCAGCCTCGTGCTAGCGGGAGGGCCCAGCACAGATACGCAGTATTTT.

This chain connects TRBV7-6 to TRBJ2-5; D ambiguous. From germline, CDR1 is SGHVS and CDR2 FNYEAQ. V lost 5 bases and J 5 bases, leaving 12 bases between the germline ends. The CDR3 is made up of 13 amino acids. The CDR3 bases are TGTGCCAGCAGCCTGGGATGGCGGGAGACCCAGTACTTC. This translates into CASSLGWRETQYF.

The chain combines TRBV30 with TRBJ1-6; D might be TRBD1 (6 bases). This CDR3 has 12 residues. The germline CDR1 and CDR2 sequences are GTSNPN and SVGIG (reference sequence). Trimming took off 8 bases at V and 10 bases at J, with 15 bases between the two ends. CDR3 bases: TGTGCCGGGGCAGGGGCTAACTCACCCCTCCACTTT. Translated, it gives CAGAGANSPLHF.

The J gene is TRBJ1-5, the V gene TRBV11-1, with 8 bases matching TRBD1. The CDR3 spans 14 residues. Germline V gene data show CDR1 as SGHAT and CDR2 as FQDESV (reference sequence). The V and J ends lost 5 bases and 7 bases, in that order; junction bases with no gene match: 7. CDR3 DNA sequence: TGTGCCAGCAGCCCGACAGGGGTAGGGCAGCCCCAGCATTTT. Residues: CASSPTGVGQPQHF.

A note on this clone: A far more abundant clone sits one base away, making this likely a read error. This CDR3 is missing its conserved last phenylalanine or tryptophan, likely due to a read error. The chain's CDR3 is CASSPRSSSGNTIYL. The CDR3 nucleotides read TGTGCCAGCAGCCCTAGGAGCAGCTCTGGAAACACCATATATCTT. The rearrangement links TRBV9 to TRBJ1-3; D is unclear. The germline gives CDR1 SGDLS, CDR2 YYNGEE. V dropped 4 bases and J dropped 0 bases, with 11 bases sitting between them. The CDR3 totals 15 residues.

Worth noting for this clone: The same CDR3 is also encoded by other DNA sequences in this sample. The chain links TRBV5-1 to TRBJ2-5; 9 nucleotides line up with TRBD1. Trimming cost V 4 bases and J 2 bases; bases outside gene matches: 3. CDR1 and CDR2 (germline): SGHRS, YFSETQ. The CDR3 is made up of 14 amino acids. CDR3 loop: CASSRGTGQETQYF. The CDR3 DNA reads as TGCGCCAGCAGCAGAGGGACAGGGCAAGAGACCCAGTACTTC.

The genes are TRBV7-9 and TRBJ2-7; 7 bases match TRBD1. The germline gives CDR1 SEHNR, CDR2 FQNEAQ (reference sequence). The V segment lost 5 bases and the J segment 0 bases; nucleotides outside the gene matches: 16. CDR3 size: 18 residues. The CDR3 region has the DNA TGTGCCAGCAGCCCGACACTCAAGGGGGCGAGAGGCTCCTACGAGCAGTACTTC. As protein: CASSPTLKGARGSYEQYF.

The CDR3 coding sequence is TGCGCCAGCAGCCAAGCGGGACTAGCGGGTAACACCGGGGAGCTGTTTTTT. Translated, it gives CASSQAGLAGNTGELFF. The V call is TRBV4-1, the J call TRBJ2-2, with 12 positions matching TRBD2. Germline assignment: CDR1 MGHRA and CDR2 YSYEKL. The CDR3 runs 17 residues. Trimming cost V 1 base and J 2 bases; bases outside gene matches: 2.

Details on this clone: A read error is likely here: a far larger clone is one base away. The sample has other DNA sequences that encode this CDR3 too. The CDR3 protein is CASSFSGQGASQYF. In nucleotides, the CDR3 is TGCGCCAGCAGCTTTTCGGGACAGGGGGCATCCCAGTACTTC. The V call is TRBV5-1, the J call TRBJ2-5; TRBD1 agrees at 12 bases. Unmatched junction bases numbered 5, after V lost 2 bases and J lost 9 bases. This CDR3 region has 14 residues. Germline values: CDR1 SGHRS, CDR2 YFSETQ.

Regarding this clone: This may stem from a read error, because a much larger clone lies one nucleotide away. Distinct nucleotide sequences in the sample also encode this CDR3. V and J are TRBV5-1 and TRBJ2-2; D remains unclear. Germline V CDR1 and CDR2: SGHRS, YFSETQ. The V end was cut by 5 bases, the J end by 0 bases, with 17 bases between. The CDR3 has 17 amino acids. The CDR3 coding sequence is TGCGCCAGCAGAAAAAACCGAGACTCAACGAACACCGGGGAGCTGTTTTTT. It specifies CASRKNRDSTNTGELFF.

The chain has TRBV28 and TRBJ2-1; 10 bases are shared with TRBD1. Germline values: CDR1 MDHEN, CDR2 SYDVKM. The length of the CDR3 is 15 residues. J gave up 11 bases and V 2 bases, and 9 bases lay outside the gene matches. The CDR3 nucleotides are TGTGCCAGCAGTTTACCCGGGACAGGGGATTTGAAGCAGTTCTTC. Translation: CASSLPGTGDLKQFF. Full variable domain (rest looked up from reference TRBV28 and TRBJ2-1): DVKVTQSSRYLVKRTGEKVFLECVQDMDHENMFWYRQDPGLGLRLIYFSYDVKMKEKGDIPEGYSVSREKKERFSLILESASTNQTSMYLCASSLPGTGDLKQFFGPGTRLTVL.

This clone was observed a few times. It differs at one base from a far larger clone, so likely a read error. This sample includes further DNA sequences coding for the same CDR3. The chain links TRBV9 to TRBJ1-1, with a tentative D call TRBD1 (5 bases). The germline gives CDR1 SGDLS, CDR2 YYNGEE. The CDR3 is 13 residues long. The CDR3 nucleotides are TGTGCCAGCAGCAAGGGGATGAACACCGAAGCTTTCTTT. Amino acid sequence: CASSKGMNTEAFF.

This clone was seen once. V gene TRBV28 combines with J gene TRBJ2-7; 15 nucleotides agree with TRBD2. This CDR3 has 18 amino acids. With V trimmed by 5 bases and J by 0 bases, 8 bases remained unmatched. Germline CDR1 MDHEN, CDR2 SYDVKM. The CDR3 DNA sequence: TGTGCCAGCAGTCCTGGACTAGCGGGAGGGAACAGCTCCTACGAGCAGTACTTC. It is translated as CASSPGLAGGNSSYEQYF.

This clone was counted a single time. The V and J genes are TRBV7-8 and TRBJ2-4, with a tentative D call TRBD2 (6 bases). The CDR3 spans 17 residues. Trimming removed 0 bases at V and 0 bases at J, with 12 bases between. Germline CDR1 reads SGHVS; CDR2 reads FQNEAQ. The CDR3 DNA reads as TGTGCCAGCAGCTTAGCGGAGGGCGGGTTAGCCAAAAACATTCAGTACTTC. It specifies CASSLAEGGLAKNIQYF.

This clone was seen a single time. DNA for the CDR3: TGCGCCAGCACCACTAGCGGGACATACAATGAGCAGTTCTTC. Amino acids: CASTTSGTYNEQFF. The V gene is TRBV5-1, the J gene TRBJ2-1; 10 nucleotides align to TRBD2. Germline V gene lookup returns CDR1 SGHRS and CDR2 YFSETQ. The V segment lost 6 bases and the J segment 4 bases; nucleotides outside the gene matches: 4. CDR3 length equals 14 residues.

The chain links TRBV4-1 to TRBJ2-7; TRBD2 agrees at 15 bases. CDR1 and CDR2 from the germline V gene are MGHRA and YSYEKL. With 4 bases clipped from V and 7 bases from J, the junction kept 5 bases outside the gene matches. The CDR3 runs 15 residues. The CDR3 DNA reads TGCGCCAGCAGCCTTGGACTAGCGGGAGGGCTTGAGCAGTACTTC. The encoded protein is CASSLGLAGGLEQYF.

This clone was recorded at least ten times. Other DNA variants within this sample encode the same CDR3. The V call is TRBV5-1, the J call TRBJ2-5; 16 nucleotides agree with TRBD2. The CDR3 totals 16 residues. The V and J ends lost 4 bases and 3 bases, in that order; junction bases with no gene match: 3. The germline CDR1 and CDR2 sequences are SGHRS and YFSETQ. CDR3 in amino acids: CASSPGLAGGEETQYF. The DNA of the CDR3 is TGCGCCAGCAGCCCGGGACTAGCGGGAGGGGAAGAGACCCAGTACTTC.

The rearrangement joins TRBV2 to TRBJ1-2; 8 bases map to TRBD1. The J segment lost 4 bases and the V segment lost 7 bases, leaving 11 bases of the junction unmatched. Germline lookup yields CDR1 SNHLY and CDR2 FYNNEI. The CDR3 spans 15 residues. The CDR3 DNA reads TGTGCCAGCATCCCGGGACAGGCTGAACTCTATGGCTACACCTTC. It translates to CASIPGQAELYGYTF.

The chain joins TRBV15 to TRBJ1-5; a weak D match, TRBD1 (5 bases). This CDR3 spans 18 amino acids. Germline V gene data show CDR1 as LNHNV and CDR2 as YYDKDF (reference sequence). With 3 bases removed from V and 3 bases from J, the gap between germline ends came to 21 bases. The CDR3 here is CATSRRRDGGWNNQPQHF. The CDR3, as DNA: TGTGCCACCAGCAGGCGGAGGGACGGAGGATGGAACAATCAGCCCCAGCATTTT. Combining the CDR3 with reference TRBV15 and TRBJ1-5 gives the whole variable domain DAMVIQNPRYQVTQFGKPVTLSCSQTLNHNVMYWYQQKSSQAPKLLFHYYDKDFNNEADTPDNFQSRRPNTSFCFLDIRSPGLGDTAMYLCATSRRRDGGWNNQPQHFGDGTRLSIL.

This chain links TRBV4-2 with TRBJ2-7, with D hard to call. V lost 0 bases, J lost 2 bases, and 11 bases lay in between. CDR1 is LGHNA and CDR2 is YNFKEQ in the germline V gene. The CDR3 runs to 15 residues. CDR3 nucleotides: TGTGCCAGCAGCCAAGAAGGGAAAGACGCCTACGAGCAGTACTTC. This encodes CASSQEGKDAYEQYF.

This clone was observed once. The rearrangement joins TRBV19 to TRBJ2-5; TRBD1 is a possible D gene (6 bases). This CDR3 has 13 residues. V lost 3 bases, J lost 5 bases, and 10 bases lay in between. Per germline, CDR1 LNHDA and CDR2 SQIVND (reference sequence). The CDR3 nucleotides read TGTGCCAGTAGTATCGCTAGGGGGGAGACCCAGTACTTC. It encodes CASSIARGETQYF.